This TCR beta chain was identified in a study of blood T cell repertoires in COVID-19. Background on the study: T cells, B-cell-depleted T cells, or PBMCs provided the cDNA or gDNA that served as material.

Germline lookup yields CDR1 SEHNR and CDR2 FQNEAQ (reference sequence). Germline trimming cut 5 bases from V and 4 bases from J; bases unmatched to any gene: 16. The CDR3 loop spans 17 amino acids. Under the authors' procedure: Quantification of nucleated cells was approximated via reference gene primer amplification. Only in-frame clones appear in the TCRdb table, and some are missing; sequencing was by immunoSEQ multiplex PCR. For V, J and clone size, that table is used; D and trimming come from the DNA. Of 200,000 to 250,000 clones listed, around three quarters are singletons. Input material: peripheral blood. This TCR came from a woman in her 70s with acute or convalescent COVID-19. This rearrangement joins TRBV7-9 to TRBJ2-5; 7 bases match TRBD2. The CDR3 nucleotides are TGTGCCAGCAGCCCAAGGAAAGCCGGACTAGGGCGAGAGACCCAGTACTTC. It encodes CASSPRKAGLGRETQYF.